This T cell receptor (beta chain) was obtained from a study of T cells expressing NK-cell markers. Germline assignment: CDR1 SEHNR and CDR2 FQNEAQ (reference sequence). The CDR3 sequence is 15 residues long. TCRdb re-analyzed the 5' RACE reads; it lists each CDR3 protein once, without DNA. This sample's clone table lists 500,000 to 600,000 distinct CDR3 sequences. The origin of this receptor is a man in his late teens or twenties in good health. What was sequenced was blood T cells: a sorted CD56 or NKG2C T cell subset, CD4+ or CD8+ T cells, or bulk PBMC T cells (not recorded which). This chain joins TRBV7-9 and TRBJ2-1; TCRdb indicates TRBD2, and absent DNA this call remains unverified. The CDR3 is CASSVGRGAYNEQFF. The variable domain in full, with the rest retrieved from reference TRBV7-9 and TRBJ2-1, is DTGVSQNPRHKITKRGQNVTFRCDPISEHNRLYWYRQTLGQGPEFLTYFQNEAQLEKSRLLSDRFSAERPKGSFSTLEIQRTEQGDSAMYLCASSVGRGAYNEQFFGPGTRLTVL.